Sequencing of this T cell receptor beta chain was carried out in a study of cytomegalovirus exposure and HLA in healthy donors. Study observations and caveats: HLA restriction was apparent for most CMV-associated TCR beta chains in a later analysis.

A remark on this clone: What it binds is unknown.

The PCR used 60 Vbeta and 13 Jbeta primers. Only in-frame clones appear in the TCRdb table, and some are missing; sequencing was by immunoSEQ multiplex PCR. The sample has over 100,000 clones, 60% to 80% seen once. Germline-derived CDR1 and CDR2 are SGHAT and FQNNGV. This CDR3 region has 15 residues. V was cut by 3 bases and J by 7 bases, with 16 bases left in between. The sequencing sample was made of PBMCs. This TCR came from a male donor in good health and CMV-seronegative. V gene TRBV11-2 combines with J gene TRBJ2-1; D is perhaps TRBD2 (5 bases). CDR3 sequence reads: CASSFEGSSTNEQFF. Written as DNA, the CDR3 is TGTGCCAGCAGCTTTGAGGGTTCGAGCACTAATGAGCAGTTCTTC.